Presented here are 20 T cell receptor beta chains from one specimen sequenced in a study of Graves' ophthalmopathy and Graves' hyperthyroidism. RNA transcripts were the template, and TCR beta CDR3 regions were amplified from them. An initial RT-PCR round employing HTBI primers preceded a second-round multiplex PCR. Via MiXCR, TCRdb re-called the multiplex PCR reads, giving one row per CDR3 protein. The sample shows approximately 330,000 distinct CDR3 sequences, around a sixth of them seen only once. The sample taken for sequencing was peripheral blood. The receptors derive from an adult man with Graves' ophthalmopathy.

Ten or more counts support this clonotype. This rearrangement joins TRBV7-6 to TRBJ2-5, with TRBD2 identical over 13 bases. V was pared by 5 bases and J by 4 bases, with 7 bases of the junction left unmatched. Germline values: CDR1 SGHVS, CDR2 FNYEAQ. The CDR3 is 16 amino acids. CDR3 sequence reads: CASSIGLAGAAETQYF. CDR3 DNA: TGTGCCAGCAGCATTGGACTAGCGGGGGCAGCAGAGACCCAGTACTTC.

In its sample, this clonotype was seen many times. The rearrangement uses TRBV6-2 or TRBV6-3 and TRBJ2-5; possible D gene TRBD2, 6 bases. Trimming removed 7 bases at V and 0 bases at J, with 15 bases between. CDR3 length equals 15 residues. The germline CDR1 and CDR2 sequences are MNHEY and SVGEGT. The CDR3 is CASMGGGANQETQYF. The DNA for the CDR3 is TGTGCCAGCATGGGAGGCGGGGCCAACCAAGAGACCCAGTACTTC.

This clonotype was observed many times. The chain uses TRBV20-1 and TRBJ1-2; 8 bases are a match to TRBD1. The CDR3 has 13 amino acids. The germline V gene encodes CDR1 DFQATT and CDR2 SNEGSKA (reference sequence). J gave up 4 bases and V 3 bases, and 4 bases lay outside the gene matches. The CDR3 protein is CSASQGAGYGYTF. The CDR3 DNA sequence: TGCAGTGCTAGTCAGGGGGCTGGCTATGGCTACACCTTC.

The genes are TRBV15 and TRBJ2-7, with D perhaps TRBD1 or TRBD2 (5 bases each). Germline V CDR1 and CDR2: LNHNV, YYDKDF (reference sequence). There are 15 residues in the CDR3. V lost 4 bases and J 0 bases, leaving 13 bases between the germline ends. The CDR3 nucleotides read TGTGCCACCAGCAACGGGGCAGCGAGCTCCTACGAGCAGTACTTC. Its translation: CATSNGAASSYEQYF.

This clonotype showed up many times. The chain couples TRBV10-2 to TRBJ1-5, with a tentative D call TRBD1 (5 bases). The germline V gene encodes CDR1 WSHSY and CDR2 SAAADI. Trimming cost V 6 bases and J 0 bases, with 9 bases left between them. This CDR3 has 14 amino acids. The CDR3 coding sequence is TGCGCCAGCAGCGGACAACTTAGCAATCAGCCCCAGCATTTT. This encodes CASSGQLSNQPQHF.

This clonotype was found many times. The genes are TRBV7-6 and TRBJ1-2, with TRBD1 identical over 11 bases. Trimming removed 4 bases from V and 7 bases from J; junction bases left unmatched: 2. Germline loops: CDR1 SGHVS, CDR2 FNYEAQ. This CDR3 spans 13 amino acids. The CDR3 here is CASSSDRGLGYTF. The CDR3 region has the DNA TGTGCCAGCAGCTCGGACAGGGGGCTTGGCTACACCTTC.

This clonotype was picked up many times. The CDR3 sequence: CASRRGQGNTEAFF. DNA for the CDR3: TGTGCCAGCAGGCGCGGACAGGGGAACACTGAAGCTTTCTTT. The chain couples TRBV6-5 to TRBJ1-1; 8 bases are shared with TRBD1. Germline-derived CDR1 and CDR2 are MNHEY and SVGAGI. V was clipped by 6 bases and J by 1 base; unmatched bases: 4. CDR3 length equals 14 residues.

This clonotype was observed many times. The CDR3 protein is CSATLEGGQETQYF. The CDR3 coding sequence is TGCAGCGCCACCCTGGAGGGCGGGCAAGAGACCCAGTACTTC. The genes are TRBV29-1 and TRBJ2-5; a possible D gene is TRBD2 (6 bases). This CDR3 has 14 residues. Germline V gene data show CDR1 as SQVTM and CDR2 as ANQGSEA. Trimming stripped 7 bases from V and 2 bases from J, with 17 bases between.

At least ten counts were recorded for this clonotype. This chain links TRBV6-5 with TRBJ1-6; the match to TRBD1 covers 7 bases. The germline V gene encodes CDR1 MNHEY and CDR2 SVGAGI. CDR3 length: 14 residues. Trimming took 6 bases from V and 11 from J; bases not matched to a gene: 10. The CDR3 reads CASSRDRVLAPLHF. The CDR3, as DNA: TGTGCCAGCAGCCGCGACAGGGTGCTTGCACCCCTCCACTTT.

This chain joins TRBV12-3 or TRBV12-4 and TRBJ1-6; D unresolved. V gave up 3 bases and J gave up 8 bases, with 14 bases separating them. The CDR3 extends over 15 amino acids. The DNA for the CDR3 is TGTGCCAGCAGTTTCGGTGGTAATCGGGATTCACCCCTCCACTTT. Translation gives CASSFGGNRDSPLHF.

This clonotype has more than one count but fewer than ten. The V gene is TRBV20-1, the J gene TRBJ1-5, with TRBD1 identical over 7 bases. The CDR3 extends over 17 amino acids. The ends lost 3 bases at V and 5 bases at J; junction bases unmatched: 16. Looked up from germline, CDR1 is DFQATT and CDR2 is SNEGSKA (reference sequence). CDR3 residues: CSASETGAFSGDQPQHF. The CDR3 bases are TGCAGTGCTAGCGAAACAGGGGCTTTTTCGGGCGATCAGCCCCAGCATTTT.

This clonotype was observed many times. The V call is TRBV6-5, the J call TRBJ2-7; 7 bases line up with TRBD1. CDR1 and CDR2 from the germline V gene are MNHEY and SVGAGI. The CDR3 is made up of 15 amino acids. J was trimmed by 2 bases and V by 2 bases; bases with no gene match: 6. This CDR3 is CASSYRGGDTYEQYF. DNA for the CDR3: TGTGCCAGCAGTTACCGAGGGGGCGATACCTACGAGCAGTACTTC.

At least ten counts were recorded for this clonotype. The chain recombines TRBV27 with TRBJ2-2, with TRBD1 as a possible D gene (5 bases). This CDR3 is built from 13 residues. V lost 6 bases and J 1 base, leaving 6 bases between the germline ends. Germline V gene lookup returns CDR1 MNHEY and CDR2 SMNVEV (reference sequence). The CDR3 spells CASRGQNTGELFF. The CDR3 bases are TGTGCCAGCAGAGGACAGAACACCGGGGAGCTGTTTTTT.

This rearrangement joins TRBV6-1 to TRBJ1-3; unclear D gene. This CDR3 spans 11 amino acids. V gave up 6 bases and J gave up 8 bases, with 8 bases separating them. Per the germline V gene, CDR1 is MNHNS and CDR2 is SASEGT. The CDR3 here is CASREGDTIYF. DNA for the CDR3: TGTGCCAGCAGAGAGGGAGACACCATATATTTT.

This clonotype was detected many times. The J gene is TRBJ1-1, the V gene TRBV19, with D possibly matching TRBD1 (5 bases). Germline lookup yields CDR1 LNHDA and CDR2 SQIVND (reference sequence). V was shortened by 3 bases and J by 4 bases, with 15 bases between the two germline ends. This CDR3 region has 15 residues. DNA for the CDR3: TGTGCCAGTAGTATGGAGGCGCAGGGAGGCACTGAAGCTTTCTTT. It encodes CASSMEAQGGTEAFF.

This clonotype was observed many times. The chain employs TRBV6-5 and TRBJ1-5; D is uncertain. V was clipped by 4 bases and J by 0 bases, with 22 bases between them. The germline V gene has CDR1 MNHEY and CDR2 SVGAGI. The length of the CDR3 is 19 residues. The CDR3 DNA is TGTGCCAGCAGTTCCCCCATCGTCGACCTAGCCTATAGCAATCAGCCCCAGCATTTT. Translated: CASSSPIVDLAYSNQPQHF.

In this sample, this clonotype turned up once. This chain joins TRBV2 and TRBJ1-1; D is undetermined. Germline CDR1 SNHLY, CDR2 FYNNEI. There are 11 residues in the CDR3. Trimming removed 6 bases from V and 7 bases from J, with 9 bases in between. CDR3 region: CASSGGIEAFF. CDR3 DNA sequence: TGTGCCAGCAGCGGTGGTATTGAAGCTTTCTTT.

This clonotype was detected ten times or more. V usage is TRBV28 and J usage is TRBJ2-7; 10 nucleotides align to TRBD2. The germline V gene encodes CDR1 MDHEN and CDR2 SYDVKM. This CDR3 spans 15 amino acids. With 6 bases clipped from V and 2 bases from J, the junction kept 7 bases outside the gene matches. The CDR3 DNA reads TGTGCCAGCAGGGGTATAGCGGGAGGACCCTACGAGCAGTACTTC. It encodes CASRGIAGGPYEQYF.

This clonotype was detected ten times or more. The chain uses TRBV7-2 and TRBJ2-5; TRBD2 might be the D (6 bases). V lost 6 bases and J 1 base, leaving 15 bases between the germline ends. CDR1 and CDR2 (germline): SGHTA, FQGNSA. There are 15 residues in the CDR3. The CDR3 is CASSFATGVQETQYF. CDR3 DNA sequence: TGTGCCAGCAGTTTCGCAACGGGGGTCCAAGAGACCCAGTACTTC.

This clonotype showed up many times. The rearrangement links TRBV11-3 to TRBJ2-7, with 11 bases that match TRBD2. CDR3 size: 19 residues. The V gene end was trimmed by 0 bases and the J gene end by 0 bases; junction bases not matched to a gene: 10. Germline V gene sequence: CDR1 SGHNT, CDR2 YENEEA. CDR3 sequence: CASSLELAGGHRGSYEQYF. Written as DNA, the CDR3 is TGTGCCAGCAGCTTAGAGCTAGCGGGAGGCCACCGAGGCTCCTACGAGCAGTACTTC.